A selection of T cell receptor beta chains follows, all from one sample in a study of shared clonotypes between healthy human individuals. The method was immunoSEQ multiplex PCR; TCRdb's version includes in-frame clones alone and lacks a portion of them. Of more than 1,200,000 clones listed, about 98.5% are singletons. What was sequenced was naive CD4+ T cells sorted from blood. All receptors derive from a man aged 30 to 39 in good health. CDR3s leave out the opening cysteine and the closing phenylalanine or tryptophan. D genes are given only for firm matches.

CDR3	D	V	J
ASTLSLATDTQY	-	TRBV6-1	TRBJ2-3
AAARGTDTQY	-	TRBV25-1	TRBJ2-3
ASSVTGAGANVLT	TRBD1	TRBV25-1	TRBJ2-6
SSGSYEQY	TRBD2	TRBV7-9	TRBJ2-7
ASSFSGREQY	-	TRBV5-4	TRBJ2-7
ASSFIGSNSDTQY	-	TRBV5-1	TRBJ2-3
AISELASGNEQF	-	TRBV10-3	TRBJ2-1
SVETGAETQY	TRBD1	TRBV29-1	TRBJ2-5
ASSLLQTNTEAF	-	TRBV6-6	TRBJ1-1
ATSVQTEYGYT	-	TRBV15	TRBJ1-2
ASSLEQGGWEQY	-	TRBV5-1	TRBJ2-7
ASSPALRETQY	-	TRBV18	TRBJ2-5
ASRSDRGSVSTGELF	TRBD1	TRBV19	TRBJ2-2
ASSDSPVEPQH	-	TRBV11-2	TRBJ1-5
SVAGLAGNSYEQY	TRBD2	TRBV29-1	TRBJ2-7
ASSVPSGRGDTQY	TRBD2	TRBV9	TRBJ2-3
ASSSDASSYEQY	-	TRBV5-8	TRBJ2-7
ASSRAGGPGEQY	TRBD1	TRBV6-1	TRBJ2-7
ASSGGQVEETQY	-	TRBV5-1	TRBJ2-5
ASSVGGQGLIETQY	TRBD1	TRBV9	TRBJ2-5
ASKLLAGGTVSEQY	TRBD2	TRBV13	TRBJ2-7
ASSLVPSGLAGVTPPSEQY	TRBD2	TRBV5-1	TRBJ2-7
ASSHTGGYEQY	-	TRBV7-9	TRBJ2-7
ASSTNTGGEYEQY	TRBD1	TRBV18	TRBJ2-7